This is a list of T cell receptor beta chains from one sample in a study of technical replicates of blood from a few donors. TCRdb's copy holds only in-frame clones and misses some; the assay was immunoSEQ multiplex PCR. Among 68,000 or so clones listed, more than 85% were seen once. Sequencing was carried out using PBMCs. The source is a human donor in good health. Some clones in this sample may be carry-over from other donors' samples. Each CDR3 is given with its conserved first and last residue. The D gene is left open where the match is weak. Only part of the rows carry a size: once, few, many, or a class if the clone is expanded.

CDR3 DNA: TGTGCCAGCAGCTTAGAACCTAGCGACTACAATGAGCAGTTCTTC
CDR3 protein: CASSLEPSDYNEQFF
D gene: -
clone size: -
V gene: TRBV7-8
CDR3 length: 15
J gene: TRBJ2-1

CDR3 DNA: TGTGCCAGCAGCCCGGACACCTACGAGCAGTACTTC
CDR3 protein: CASSPDTYEQYF
D gene: -
clone size: -
V gene: TRBV7-2
CDR3 length: 12
J gene: TRBJ2-7

CDR3 DNA: TGTGCCAGCAGCTCCCGAAGGGGTAACACCATATATTTT
CDR3 protein: CASSSRRGNTIYF
D gene: -
clone size: -
V gene: TRBV7-9
CDR3 length: 13
J gene: TRBJ1-3

CDR3 DNA: TGCGCCAGCAGCTTGGGGGGGGAGCAGGAGGGCACTGAAGCTTTCTTT
CDR3 protein: CASSLGGEQEGTEAFF
D gene: -
clone size: -
V gene: TRBV5-1
CDR3 length: 16
J gene: TRBJ1-1

CDR3 DNA: TGTGCCAGCAGTTACTCCCCAGGAAACACTGAAGCTTTCTTT
CDR3 protein: CASSYSPGNTEAFF
D gene: -
clone size: -
V gene: TRBV6-5
CDR3 length: 14
J gene: TRBJ1-1

CDR3 DNA: TGCGCCAGCAGCTTAGCGGGAGGGTTCAATGAGCAGTTCTTC
CDR3 protein: CASSLAGGFNEQFF
D gene: TRBD2
clone size: medium-sized
V gene: TRBV5-1
CDR3 length: 14
J gene: TRBJ2-1

CDR3 DNA: TGTGCCAGCAGCGCCCTAAAGACGGACAGACAGTACTTC
CDR3 protein: CASSALKTDRQYF
D gene: -
clone size: -
V gene: TRBV21-1
CDR3 length: 13
J gene: TRBJ2-4

CDR3 DNA: TGTGCCAGCAGCGTAGTAGGGACAGGGGCAGATACGCAGTATTTT
CDR3 protein: CASSVVGTGADTQYF
D gene: TRBD1
clone size: -
V gene: TRBV9
CDR3 length: 15
J gene: TRBJ2-3

CDR3 DNA: TGTGCCAGCAGTTATTTAGGAGGGGGGGCCCGAGAGACCCAGTACTTC
CDR3 protein: CASSYLGGGARETQYF
D gene: -
clone size: -
V gene: TRBV6-5
CDR3 length: 16
J gene: TRBJ2-5

CDR3 DNA: TGTGCCAGCAGCTTACGCAGGGGTGAGAACACTGAAGCTTTCTTT
CDR3 protein: CASSLRRGENTEAFF
D gene: -
clone size: once
V gene: TRBV7-2
CDR3 length: 15
J gene: TRBJ1-1

CDR3 DNA: TGTGCCATCAGCGGCAGGGGCACTTCCTACGAGCAGTACTTC
CDR3 protein: CAISGRGTSYEQYF
D gene: -
clone size: -
V gene: TRBV10-3
CDR3 length: 14
J gene: TRBJ2-7

CDR3 DNA: TGCGCCAGCAGCTCGGGAGCCCAAGAGACCCAGTACTTC
CDR3 protein: CASSSGAQETQYF
D gene: -
clone size: -
V gene: TRBV5-1
CDR3 length: 13
J gene: TRBJ2-5

CDR3 DNA: TGTGCCAGCAGTTTAGGGGCTAGCGGGAATCGCAATGAGCAGTTCTTC
CDR3 protein: CASSLGASGNRNEQFF
D gene: TRBD2
clone size: -
V gene: TRBV9
CDR3 length: 16
J gene: TRBJ2-1

CDR3 DNA: TGTGCCAGCAGTTACTCGATATCGGGGAACGGCTACACCTTC
CDR3 protein: CASSYSISGNGYTF
D gene: -
clone size: -
V gene: TRBV6-5
CDR3 length: 14
J gene: TRBJ1-2

CDR3 DNA: TGTGCCAGCAGCCGGATCCCTAGCGGGTCTAGCACAGATACGCAGTATTTT
CDR3 protein: CASSRIPSGSSTDTQYF
D gene: TRBD2
clone size: -
V gene: TRBV7-9
CDR3 length: 17
J gene: TRBJ2-3

CDR3 DNA: TGCAGTGCTCCCCAGGCAGATACGCAGTATTTT
CDR3 protein: CSAPQADTQYF
D gene: -
clone size: -
V gene: TRBV20-1
CDR3 length: 11
J gene: TRBJ2-3

CDR3 DNA: TGTGCCAGCAGCGTTTTTAGCGGGGGGGCCTCCGGGGAGCTGTTTTTT
CDR3 protein: CASSVFSGGASGELFF
D gene: TRBD2
clone size: -
V gene: TRBV7-9
CDR3 length: 16
J gene: TRBJ2-2

CDR3 DNA: TGCGCCAGCAGCCAGATCCTCGAACCTAGCGGGGAGACCCAGTACTTC
CDR3 protein: CASSQILEPSGETQYF
D gene: TRBD2
clone size: -
V gene: TRBV4-3
CDR3 length: 16
J gene: TRBJ2-5

CDR3 DNA: TGTGCCAGCTCACCGCGGGGACAGGGGGACCATGAGCAGTTCTTC
CDR3 protein: CASSPRGQGDHEQFF
D gene: TRBD1
clone size: -
V gene: TRBV18
CDR3 length: 15
J gene: TRBJ2-1

CDR3 DNA: TGTGCCAGCAGCAAACCAAACCCCCCTAGCGGGGCGAGCTCCTACAATGAGCAGTTCTTC
CDR3 protein: CASSKPNPPSGASSYNEQFF
D gene: -
clone size: -
V gene: TRBV21-1
CDR3 length: 20
J gene: TRBJ2-1

CDR3 DNA: TGTGCCAGCAGCGTTGTCAGCGCTTATGGCTACACCTTC
CDR3 protein: CASSVVSAYGYTF
D gene: -
clone size: -
V gene: TRBV9
CDR3 length: 13
J gene: TRBJ1-2

CDR3 DNA: TGTGCCATCACGGGACAGGGTGGATTGGGTGAGCAGTTCTTC
CDR3 protein: CAITGQGGLGEQFF
D gene: TRBD1
clone size: -
V gene: TRBV10-3
CDR3 length: 14
J gene: TRBJ2-1

CDR3 DNA: TGTGCCAGTCGTACCGAACAGGCGAACACCGGGGAGCTGTTTTTT
CDR3 protein: CASRTEQANTGELFF
D gene: -
clone size: -
V gene: TRBV19
CDR3 length: 15
J gene: TRBJ2-2

CDR3 DNA: TGTGCCAGCAGCTTCGTACCGGGACTAACCACAGATACGCAGTATTTT
CDR3 protein: CASSFVPGLTTDTQYF
D gene: TRBD2
clone size: -
V gene: TRBV2
CDR3 length: 16
J gene: TRBJ2-3

CDR3 DNA: TGTGCCAGCAGTTACTGGCTAGCGGGTCAAGAGACCCAGTACTTC
CDR3 protein: CASSYWLAGQETQYF
D gene: TRBD2
clone size: -
V gene: TRBV6-5
CDR3 length: 15
J gene: TRBJ2-5

CDR3 DNA: TGTGCCAGCAGTGACCAGATGGCCCAGCATTTT
CDR3 protein: CASSDQMAQHF
D gene: -
clone size: -
V gene: TRBV6-1
CDR3 length: 11
J gene: TRBJ1-5

CDR3 DNA: TGTGCCAGCAGTTATAAGCTCGGGGGGGACTACGAGCAGTACTTC
CDR3 protein: CASSYKLGGDYEQYF
D gene: TRBD2
clone size: -
V gene: TRBV6-6
CDR3 length: 15
J gene: TRBJ2-7